This entry lists 20 T cell receptor beta chains sequenced from one sample in a study of cytomegalovirus exposure and HLA in healthy donors. Vbeta (60) and Jbeta (13) primers were used in the PCR. TCRdb's copy holds only in-frame clones and misses some; the assay was immunoSEQ multiplex PCR. The data hold some 170,000 clones, with around four fifths observed a single time. Sequencing input: PBMCs. The receptors here all came from a woman aged 45-59 years in good health and CMV-seronegative.

The genes are TRBV15 and TRBJ2-2; 7 nucleotides agree with TRBD2. The CDR3 is 15 amino acids. Losses at the gene ends were 3 bases for V and 5 bases for J; bases not matched to a gene: 6. From germline, CDR1 is LNHNV and CDR2 YYDKDF (reference sequence). CDR3 nucleotides: TGTGCCACCAGCAGGTTAAGTAGCGGGACCGGGGAGCTGTTTTTT. As protein: CATSRLSSGTGELFF.

This clone was seen more than once but under ten times. The gene calls are TRBV6-1 and TRBJ2-1; TRBD1 matches 8 bases. This CDR3 spans 13 amino acids. The V gene end was trimmed by 3 bases and the J gene end by 12 bases; junction bases not matched to a gene: 7. Germline V gives CDR1 MNHNS, CDR2 SASEGT. CDR3 sequence reads: CASSDFRTGLQFF. For the CDR3, the DNA is TGTGCCAGCAGTGACTTTCGGACAGGGCTGCAGTTCTTC.

This clone was counted between two and nine times. The genes are TRBV29-1 and TRBJ2-1, with 8 positions matching TRBD1. Unmatched junction bases numbered 4, after V lost 6 bases and J lost 0 bases. The germline CDR1 and CDR2 sequences are SQVTM and ANQGSEA. The CDR3 loop spans 14 amino acids. The chain's CDR3 is CSVPDRASYNEQFF. The CDR3 coding sequence is TGCAGCGTCCCGGACAGGGCCTCCTACAATGAGCAGTTCTTC.

The chain employs TRBV15 and TRBJ2-1; TRBD1 matches 8 bases. Germline CDR1 is LNHNV and CDR2 is YYDKDF (reference sequence). The trim removed 1 base at V and 5 bases at J, leaving 7 bases unmatched. The length of the CDR3 is 16 residues. The CDR3 spells CATSRAGRGPNNEQFF. The CDR3 nucleotides are TGTGCCACCAGCAGAGCTGGCAGGGGGCCGAACAATGAGCAGTTCTTC.

The DNA of the CDR3 is TGCGCCAGCACCCCCGTTCCCCTAAAAAATCAGCCCCAGCATTTT. Its translation is CASTPVPLKNQPQHF. V is TRBV4-1 and J is TRBJ1-5; no clear D. V lost 7 bases and J lost 4, with 17 bases in between. Germline CDR1 reads MGHRA; CDR2 reads YSYEKL. This CDR3 has 15 amino acids.

The count of this clone is one. This chain links TRBV14 with TRBJ2-3, with 9 nucleotides matching TRBD2. Losses at the gene ends were 6 bases for V and 0 bases for J; bases not matched to a gene: 4. There are 15 residues in the CDR3. Germline loops: CDR1 SGHDN, CDR2 FVKESK. The CDR3 coding sequence is TGTGCCAGCAGTGGACTAGCGACGAGCACAGATACGCAGTATTTT. Translating gives CASSGLATSTDTQYF.

J is TRBJ2-1 and V is TRBV11-2; D uncertain. This CDR3 spans 14 amino acids. V dropped 0 bases and J dropped 1 base, with 4 bases sitting between them. Germline CDR1 reads SGHAT; CDR2 reads FQNNGV. The CDR3 is CASSLDNSYNEQFF. The CDR3 DNA is TGTGCCAGCAGCTTAGACAATTCCTACAATGAGCAGTTCTTC.

This clone was detected only once. This chain connects TRBV5-1 to TRBJ2-7, with D hard to call. The CDR3 sequence is 13 residues long. The V gene's germline CDR1 is SGHRS and CDR2 YFSETQ. Trimming stripped 0 bases from V and 9 bases from J, with 13 bases between. CDR3 coding DNA: TGCGCCAGCAGCTTGGGCAGTAAGGCGGCGCAGTACTTC. It yields the protein CASSLGSKAAQYF. Filled out from reference TRBV5-1 and TRBJ2-7, the complete variable domain reads KAGVTQTPRYLIKTRGQQVTLSCSPISGHRSVSWYQQTPGQGLQFLFEYFSETQRNKGNFPGRFSGRQFSNSRSEMNVSTLELGDSALYLCASSLGSKAAQYFGPGTRLTVT.

This sequence joins TRBV10-3 and TRBJ1-2; D gene unclear. The CDR3 spans 13 residues. Germline CDR1 is ENHRY and CDR2 is SYGVKD. V was pared by 4 bases and J by 2 bases, with 8 bases between. DNA of the CDR3: TGTGCCATCAGTGTCCGGGAGAACTATGGCTACACCTTC. Translation gives CAISVRENYGYTF.

This chain joins TRBV5-6 and TRBJ2-1; a possible D gene is TRBD2 (5 bases). Germline assignment: CDR1 SGHDT and CDR2 YYEEEE. The CDR3 is 15 amino acids. Trimming removed 5 bases from V and 3 bases from J, with 15 bases in between. CDR3 loop: CASRGEASSYNEQFF. CDR3 coding DNA: TGTGCCAGCAGGGGAGAGGCGTCGAGCTACAATGAGCAGTTCTTC.

Here the CDR3 reads CASSQIFGGISNTEAFF. CDR3 in DNA: TGTGCCAGCAGCCAGATCTTCGGGGGTATTTCGAACACTGAAGCTTTCTTT. The rearrangement uses TRBV28 and TRBJ1-1; TRBD1 might be the D (5 bases). This CDR3 has 17 amino acids. The germline gives CDR1 MDHEN, CDR2 SYDVKM. Trimming cost V 6 bases and J 1 base, with 21 bases left between them.

The table lists this clone with a few counts. Here the CDR3 reads CASSSGTNSYEQYF. Here the CDR3 DNA reads TGTGCCAGCAGCTCCGGGACTAACTCCTACGAGCAGTACTTC. The chain employs TRBV11-3 and TRBJ2-7, with 7 positions matching TRBD2. V shed 4 bases, J shed 0 bases, and the junction held 3 bases outside the gene matches. The germline V gene encodes CDR1 SGHNT and CDR2 YENEEA. This CDR3 is 14 amino acids long.

V is TRBV27 and J is TRBJ1-5; 7 nucleotides align to TRBD1. Germline trimming cut 8 bases from V and 0 bases from J; bases unmatched to any gene: 13. This CDR3 contains 17 residues. Germline loops: CDR1 MNHEY, CDR2 SMNVEV (reference sequence). The DNA of the CDR3 is TGTGCCAGCGGGGGCCTAAAGGGGGCCGTTAGCAATCAGCCCCAGCATTTT. Translating it yields CASGGLKGAVSNQPQHF.

The chain links TRBV7-9 to TRBJ2-3, with 12 nucleotides matching TRBD1. In germline, CDR1 is SEHNR, CDR2 FQNEAQ (reference sequence). CDR3 length: 16 residues. V lost 3 bases to trimming and J lost 4 bases; unmatched junction nucleotides: 5. CDR3 nucleotide sequence: TGTGCCAGCAGCTTGGGGGACAGGGGGCTCGCAGATACGCAGTATTTT. It codes for CASSLGDRGLADTQYF.

The chain links TRBV5-4 to TRBJ2-1, with 7 bases fitting TRBD1. Per the germline V gene, CDR1 is SGHNT and CDR2 is YYREEE (reference sequence). The CDR3 runs to 15 residues. V lost 2 bases and J lost 7; bases outside the gene matches: 9. The DNA for the CDR3 is TGTGCCAGCAGCTTCGGACAGGATTCCCCAAATGAGCAGTTCTTC. Amino acids: CASSFGQDSPNEQFF.

The chain couples TRBV28 to TRBJ2-1; D gene unclear. CDR1 and CDR2 from the germline V gene are MDHEN and SYDVKM. The CDR3 extends over 11 amino acids. Between the trimmed V and J ends, which lost 7 bases and 5 bases, there was a span of 6 bases. The CDR3 DNA reads TGTGCCAGCATACAGAACAATGAGCAGTTCTTC. It translates to CASIQNNEQFF. The full variable domain, rest sourced from reference TRBV28 and TRBJ2-1, is DVKVTQSSRYLVKRTGEKVFLECVQDMDHENMFWYRQDPGLGLRLIYFSYDVKMKEKGDIPEGYSVSREKKERFSLILESASTNQTSMYLCASIQNNEQFFGPGTRLTVL.

The chain combines TRBV4-3 with TRBJ2-1; 8 bases map to TRBD2. Germline CDR1 and CDR2: LGHNA and YSLEER. The CDR3 loop spans 16 amino acids. The trim removed 1 base at V and 4 bases at J, leaving 6 bases unmatched. The CDR3 here is CASSQGASGSYNEQFF. CDR3 coding DNA: TGCGCCAGCAGCCAAGGGGCGAGCGGGAGTTACAATGAGCAGTTCTTC.

The chain is built from TRBV11-2 and TRBJ2-2, with TRBD1 as a possible D gene (5 bases). The CDR3 length is 16 residues. Trimming removed 6 bases at V and 1 base at J, with 15 bases between. Germline CDR1 and CDR2: SGHAT and FQNNGV. CDR3 sequence reads: CASRPGYGQNTGELFF. The CDR3 DNA follows: TGTGCCAGCAGGCCTGGGTATGGACAGAACACCGGGGAGCTGTTTTTT.

The genes are TRBV7-9 and TRBJ2-2, with D maybe TRBD1 (6 bases). The germline V and J ends were trimmed by 4 bases and 6 bases, with 15 bases remaining between them. This CDR3 has 15 residues. The germline V gene has CDR1 SEHNR and CDR2 FQNEAQ (reference sequence). The CDR3 nucleotides read TGTGCCAGCAGCTATAACAGGGTGGGAGCCGGGGAGCTGTTTTTT. Residues: CASSYNRVGAGELFF.

V and J are TRBV7-2 and TRBJ1-1; weak D call: TRBD1 (5 bases). Trimming pared 5 bases from V and 2 bases from J, leaving 15 bases between. The CDR3 consists of 15 residues. From germline, CDR1 is SGHTA and CDR2 FQGNSA. The CDR3 protein is CASSIRGGENTEAFF. The CDR3 DNA follows: TGTGCCAGCAGCATCCGCGGGGGGGAAAACACTGAAGCTTTCTTT.